The clone carrying this T cell receptor beta chain was observed a single time. CDR3 length: 16 amino acids. Germline CDR1 and CDR2: MGHDK and SYGVNS. V lost 3 bases and J lost 0, with 9 bases in between. The sample originates from a study of blood T cell repertoires in COVID-19. In the source study's methods: Reference gene primers were amplified, and this amplification served to estimate nucleated cell counts. Using immunoSEQ multiplex PCR, the repertoire was profiled, and TCRdb retains in-frame clones only, with some absent. The V and J calls and clone size were taken over from that table, and D and trimming were inferred from the DNA. The table lists approximately 85,000 clones, approximately 90% of them singletons.

This TCR was sampled from a man in his forties or fifties with active or convalescent COVID-19. Source material: peripheral blood. The chain has TRBV25-1 and TRBJ2-6; unclear D gene. The DNA for the CDR3 is TGTGCCAGCAGTGACATGCGCTCCTCTGGGGCCAACGTCCTGACTTTC. It is translated as CASSDMRSSGANVLTF.